What follows describes a single T cell receptor beta chain. This table comes from immunoSEQ multiplex PCR, and its TCRdb copy is limited to in-frame clones, with some not included. The data show approximately 67,000 clones, around 80% seen once. Trimming pared 6 bases from V and 5 bases from J, leaving 10 bases between. The CDR3 runs to 13 residues. The germline V gene has CDR1 MNHEY and CDR2 SVGAGI. The data were obtained in a study of cytotoxic CD8 clonotypes in ibrutinib-treated CLL. Study background: Patients attained some 24 partial and 2 complete responses; at median around 5.5 years, around 14 remained remitted while about twelve progressed.

This sample comprised PBMCs, obtained at disease progression, from a patient treated with ibrutinib. The chain recombines TRBV6-5 with TRBJ2-2, with D possibly matching TRBD2 (5 bases). This sequence was found in a human donor with chronic lymphocytic leukemia. The DNA for the CDR3 is TGTGCCAGCAGGCTACTAGGAACCGGGGAGCTGTTTTTT. Translating gives CASRLLGTGELFF.